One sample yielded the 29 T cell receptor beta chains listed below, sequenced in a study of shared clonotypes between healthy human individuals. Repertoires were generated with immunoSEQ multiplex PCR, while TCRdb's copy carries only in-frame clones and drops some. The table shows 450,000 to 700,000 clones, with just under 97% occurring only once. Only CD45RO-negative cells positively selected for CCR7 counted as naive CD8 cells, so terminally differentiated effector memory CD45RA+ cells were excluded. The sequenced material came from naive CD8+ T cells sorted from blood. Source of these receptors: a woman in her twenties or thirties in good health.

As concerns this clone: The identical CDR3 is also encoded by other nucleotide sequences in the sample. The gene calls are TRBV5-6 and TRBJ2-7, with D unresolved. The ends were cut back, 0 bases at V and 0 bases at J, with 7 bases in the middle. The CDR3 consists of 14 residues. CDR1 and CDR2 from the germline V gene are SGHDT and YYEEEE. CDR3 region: CASSLGAGSYEQYF. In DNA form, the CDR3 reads TGTGCCAGCAGCTTGGGAGCAGGCTCCTACGAGCAGTACTTC.

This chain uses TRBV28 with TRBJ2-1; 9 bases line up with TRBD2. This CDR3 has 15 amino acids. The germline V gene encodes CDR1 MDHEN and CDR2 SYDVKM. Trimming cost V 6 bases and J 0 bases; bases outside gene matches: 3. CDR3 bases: TGTGCCAGCAGATTTAGCGGGAGCTCCTACAATGAGCAGTTCTTC. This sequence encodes CASRFSGSSYNEQFF.

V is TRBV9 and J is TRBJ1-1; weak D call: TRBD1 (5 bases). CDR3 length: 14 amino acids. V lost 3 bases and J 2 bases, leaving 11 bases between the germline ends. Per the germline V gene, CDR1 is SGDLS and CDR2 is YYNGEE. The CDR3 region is CASSATGRNTEAFF. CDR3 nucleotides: TGTGCCAGCAGCGCGACGGGACGTAACACTGAAGCTTTCTTT. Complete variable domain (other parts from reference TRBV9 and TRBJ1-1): DSGVTQTPKHLITATGQRVTLRCSPRSGDLSVYWYQQSLDQGLQFLIQYYNGEERAKGNILERFSAQQFPDLHSELNLSSLELGDSALYFCASSATGRNTEAFFGQGTRLTVV.

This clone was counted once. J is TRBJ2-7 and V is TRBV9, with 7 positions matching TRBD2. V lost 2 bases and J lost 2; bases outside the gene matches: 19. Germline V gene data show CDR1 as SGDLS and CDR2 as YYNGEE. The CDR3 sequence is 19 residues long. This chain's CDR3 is CASSVGKGTGLLVTYEQYF. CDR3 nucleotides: TGTGCCAGCAGCGTCGGTAAAGGGACGGGACTACTTGTTACCTACGAGCAGTACTTC.

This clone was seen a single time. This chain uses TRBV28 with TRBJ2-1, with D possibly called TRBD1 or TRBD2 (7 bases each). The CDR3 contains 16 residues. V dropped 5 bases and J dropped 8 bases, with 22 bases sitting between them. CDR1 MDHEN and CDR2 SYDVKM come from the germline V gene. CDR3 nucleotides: TGTGCCAGCAGTCCGCAGGGGGGAGGGTCATGGGATGAGCAGTTCTTC. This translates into CASSPQGGGSWDEQFF.

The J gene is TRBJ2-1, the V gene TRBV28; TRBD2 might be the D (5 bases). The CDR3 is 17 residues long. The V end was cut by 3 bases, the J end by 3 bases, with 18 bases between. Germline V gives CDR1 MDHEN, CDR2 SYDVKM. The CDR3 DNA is TGTGCCAGCAGTTTCAGGTTCGGGAAAAGCCGCTACAATGAGCAGTTCTTC. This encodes CASSFRFGKSRYNEQFF.

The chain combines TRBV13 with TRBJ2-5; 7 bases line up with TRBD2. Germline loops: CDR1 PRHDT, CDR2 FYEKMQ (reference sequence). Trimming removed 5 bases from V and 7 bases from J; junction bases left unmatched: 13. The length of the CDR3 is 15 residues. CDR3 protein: CASSTTTSPTATQYF. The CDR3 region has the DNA TGTGCCAGCAGCACCACGACTAGCCCCACCGCGACCCAGTACTTC.

The CDR3 DNA reads as TGTGCCAGCAGTCTTAGCGGGAGGGCGAGCGAGACCCAGTACTTC. This codes for CASSLSGRASETQYF. V and J are TRBV27 and TRBJ2-5, with 11 bases matching TRBD2. Unmatched junction bases numbered 7, after V lost 5 bases and J lost 5 bases. The CDR3 runs to 15 residues. Germline CDR1 reads MNHEY; CDR2 reads SMNVEV (reference sequence).

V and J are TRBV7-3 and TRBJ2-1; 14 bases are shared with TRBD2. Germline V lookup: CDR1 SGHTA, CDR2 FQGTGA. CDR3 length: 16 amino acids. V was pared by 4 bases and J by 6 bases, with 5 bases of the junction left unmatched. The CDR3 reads CASSSGLAGVGNEQFF. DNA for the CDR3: TGTGCCAGCAGCTCGGGACTAGCGGGAGTTGGCAATGAGCAGTTCTTC.

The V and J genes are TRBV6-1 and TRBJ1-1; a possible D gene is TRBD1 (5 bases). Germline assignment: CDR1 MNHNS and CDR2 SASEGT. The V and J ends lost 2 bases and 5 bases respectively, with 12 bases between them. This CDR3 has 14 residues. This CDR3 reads CASSEWRGRTEAFF. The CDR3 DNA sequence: TGTGCCAGCAGTGAATGGCGGGGGAGGACTGAAGCTTTCTTT.

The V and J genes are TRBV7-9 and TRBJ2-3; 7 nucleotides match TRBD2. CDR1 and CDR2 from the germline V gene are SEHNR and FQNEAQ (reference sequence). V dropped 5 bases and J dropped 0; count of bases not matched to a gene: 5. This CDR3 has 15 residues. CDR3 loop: CASSAPGLSTDTQYF. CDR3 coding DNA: TGTGCCAGCAGCGCCCCGGGACTAAGCACAGATACGCAGTATTTT.

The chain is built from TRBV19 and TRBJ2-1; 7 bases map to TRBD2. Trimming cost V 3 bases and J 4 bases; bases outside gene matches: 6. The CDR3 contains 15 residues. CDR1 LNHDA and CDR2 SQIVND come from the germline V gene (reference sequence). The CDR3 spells CASSILAEGYNEQFF. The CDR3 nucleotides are TGTGCCAGTAGTATCCTAGCGGAGGGGTACAATGAGCAGTTCTTC. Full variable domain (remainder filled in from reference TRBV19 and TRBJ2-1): DGGITQSPKYLFRKEGQNVTLSCEQNLNHDAMYWYRQDPGQGLRLIYYSQIVNDFQKGDIAEGYSVSREKKESFPLTVTSAQKNPTAFYLCASSILAEGYNEQFFGPGTRLTVL.

The DNA of the CDR3 is TGTGCCAGCAGCTTGGCCAGGGAAGGACACCGAATCTATGGCTACACCTTC. It is translated as CASSLAREGHRIYGYTF. V usage is TRBV5-6 and J usage is TRBJ1-2, with a tentative D call TRBD1 (5 bases). CDR3 length: 17 residues. The V gene's germline CDR1 is SGHDT and CDR2 YYEEEE. V lost 0 bases to trimming and J lost 4 bases, with 19 bases between them.

The CDR3 DNA follows: TGTGCCAGCAGACCACAGGGGTTGGATGAGCAGTTCTTC. It specifies CASRPQGLDEQFF. This chain connects TRBV27 to TRBJ2-1; TRBD1 matches 7 bases. CDR1 and CDR2 from the germline V gene are MNHEY and SMNVEV (reference sequence). The CDR3 extends over 13 amino acids. After removal of 6 bases from V and 8 bases from J, the junction contained 7 bases not matched to a gene.

The CDR3 DNA reads as TGTGCCAGCAGTTTACTGCCAGGGAGGTACGAAAAACTGTTTTTT. Protein sequence: CASSLLPGRYEKLFF. This rearrangement joins TRBV27 to TRBJ1-4, with D maybe TRBD1 (5 bases). Germline lookup yields CDR1 MNHEY and CDR2 SMNVEV (reference sequence). Trimming cost V 2 bases and J 8 bases, with 15 bases left between them. The CDR3 consists of 15 residues.

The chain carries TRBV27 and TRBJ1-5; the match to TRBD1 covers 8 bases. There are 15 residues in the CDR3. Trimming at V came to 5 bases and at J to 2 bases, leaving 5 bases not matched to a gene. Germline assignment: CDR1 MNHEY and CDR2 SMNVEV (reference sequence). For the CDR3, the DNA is TGTGCCAGCAGTCAGATGACAGGGGGCAATCAGCCCCAGCATTTT. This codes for CASSQMTGGNQPQHF.

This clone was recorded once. CDR3 protein: CASGNSISYEQYF. CDR3 coding DNA: TGTGCCAGCGGAAACTCGATCTCCTACGAGCAGTACTTC. The chain links TRBV6-5 to TRBJ2-7; D is uncertain. The germline V and J ends were trimmed by 8 bases and 0 bases, with 11 bases remaining between them. This CDR3 region has 13 residues. CDR1 MNHEY and CDR2 SVGAGI come from the germline V gene.

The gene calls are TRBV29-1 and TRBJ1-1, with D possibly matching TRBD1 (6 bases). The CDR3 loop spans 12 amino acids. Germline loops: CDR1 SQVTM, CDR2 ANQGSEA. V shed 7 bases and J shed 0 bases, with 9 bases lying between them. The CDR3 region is CSGRQVNTEAFF. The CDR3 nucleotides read TGCAGCGGCCGACAGGTGAACACTGAAGCTTTCTTT.

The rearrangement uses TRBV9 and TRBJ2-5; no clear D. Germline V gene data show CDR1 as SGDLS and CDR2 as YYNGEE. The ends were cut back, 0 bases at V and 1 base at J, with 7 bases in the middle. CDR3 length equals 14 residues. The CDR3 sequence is CASSVDWGQETQYF. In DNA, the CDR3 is TGTGCCAGCAGCGTAGATTGGGGCCAAGAGACCCAGTACTTC.

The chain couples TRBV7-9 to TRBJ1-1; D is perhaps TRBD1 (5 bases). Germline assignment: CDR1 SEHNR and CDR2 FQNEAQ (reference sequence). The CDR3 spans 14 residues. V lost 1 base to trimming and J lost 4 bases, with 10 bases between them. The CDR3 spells CASSLDRLGTEAFF. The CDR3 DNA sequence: TGTGCCAGCAGCTTAGACAGGTTGGGCACTGAAGCTTTCTTT.

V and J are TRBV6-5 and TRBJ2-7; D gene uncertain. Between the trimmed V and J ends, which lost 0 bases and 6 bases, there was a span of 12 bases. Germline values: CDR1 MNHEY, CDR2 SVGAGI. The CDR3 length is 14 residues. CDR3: CASSYSMYVSEQYF. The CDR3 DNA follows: TGTGCCAGCAGTTACTCGATGTATGTCTCCGAGCAGTACTTC.

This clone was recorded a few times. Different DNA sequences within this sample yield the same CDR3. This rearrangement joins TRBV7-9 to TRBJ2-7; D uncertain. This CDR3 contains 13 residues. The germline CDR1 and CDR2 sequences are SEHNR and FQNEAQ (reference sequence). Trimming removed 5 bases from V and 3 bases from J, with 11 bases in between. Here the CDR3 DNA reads TGTGCCAGCAGCCTGGCAAGCAGCTACGAGCAGTACTTC. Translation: CASSLASSYEQYF.

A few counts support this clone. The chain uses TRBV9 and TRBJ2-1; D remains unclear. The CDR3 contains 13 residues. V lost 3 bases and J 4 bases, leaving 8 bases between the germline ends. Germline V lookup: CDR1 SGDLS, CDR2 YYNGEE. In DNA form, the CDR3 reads TGTGCCAGCAGCGCATATACGTACAATGAGCAGTTCTTC. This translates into CASSAYTYNEQFF. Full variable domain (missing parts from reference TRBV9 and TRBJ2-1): DSGVTQTPKHLITATGQRVTLRCSPRSGDLSVYWYQQSLDQGLQFLIQYYNGEERAKGNILERFSAQQFPDLHSELNLSSLELGDSALYFCASSAYTYNEQFFGPGTRLTVL.

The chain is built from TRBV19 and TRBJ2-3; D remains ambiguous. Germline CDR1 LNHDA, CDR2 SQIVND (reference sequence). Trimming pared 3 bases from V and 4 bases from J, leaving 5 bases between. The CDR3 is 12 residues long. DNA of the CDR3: TGTGCCAGTAGTATTAGTTCAGATACGCAGTATTTT. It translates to CASSISSDTQYF.

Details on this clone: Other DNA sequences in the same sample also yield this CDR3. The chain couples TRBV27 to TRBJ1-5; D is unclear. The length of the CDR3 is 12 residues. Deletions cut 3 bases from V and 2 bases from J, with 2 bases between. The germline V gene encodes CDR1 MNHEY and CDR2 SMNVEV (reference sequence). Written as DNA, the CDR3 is TGTGCCAGCAGTTTTGGCAATCAGCCCCAGCATTTT. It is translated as CASSFGNQPQHF.

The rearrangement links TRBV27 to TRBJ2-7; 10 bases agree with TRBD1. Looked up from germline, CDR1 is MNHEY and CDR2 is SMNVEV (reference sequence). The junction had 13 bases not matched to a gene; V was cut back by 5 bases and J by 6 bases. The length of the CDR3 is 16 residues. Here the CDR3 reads CASSPGPGQGWGEQYF. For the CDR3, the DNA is TGTGCCAGCAGTCCCGGACCGGGACAGGGGTGGGGCGAGCAGTACTTC.

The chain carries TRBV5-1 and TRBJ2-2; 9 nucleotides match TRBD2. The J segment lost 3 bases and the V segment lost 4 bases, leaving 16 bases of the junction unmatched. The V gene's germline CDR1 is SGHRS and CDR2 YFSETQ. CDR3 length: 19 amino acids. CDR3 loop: CASSHTSLSGSLYTGELFF. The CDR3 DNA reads TGCGCCAGCAGCCATACATCGCTTAGCGGGAGTCTGTACACCGGGGAGCTGTTTTTT.

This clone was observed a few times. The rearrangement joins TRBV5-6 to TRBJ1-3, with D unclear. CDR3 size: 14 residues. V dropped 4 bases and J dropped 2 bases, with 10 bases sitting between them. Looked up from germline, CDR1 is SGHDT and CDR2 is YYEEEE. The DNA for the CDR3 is TGTGCCAGCAGCGCCGGGCAGGCTGGAAACACCATATATTTT. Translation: CASSAGQAGNTIYF.

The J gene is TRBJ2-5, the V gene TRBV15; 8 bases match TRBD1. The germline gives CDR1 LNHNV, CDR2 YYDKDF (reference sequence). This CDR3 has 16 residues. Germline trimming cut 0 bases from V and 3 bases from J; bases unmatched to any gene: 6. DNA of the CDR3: TGTGCCACCAGCAGAGATCGAGACAGGGGAGAAGAGACCCAGTACTTC. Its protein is CATSRDRDRGEETQYF.